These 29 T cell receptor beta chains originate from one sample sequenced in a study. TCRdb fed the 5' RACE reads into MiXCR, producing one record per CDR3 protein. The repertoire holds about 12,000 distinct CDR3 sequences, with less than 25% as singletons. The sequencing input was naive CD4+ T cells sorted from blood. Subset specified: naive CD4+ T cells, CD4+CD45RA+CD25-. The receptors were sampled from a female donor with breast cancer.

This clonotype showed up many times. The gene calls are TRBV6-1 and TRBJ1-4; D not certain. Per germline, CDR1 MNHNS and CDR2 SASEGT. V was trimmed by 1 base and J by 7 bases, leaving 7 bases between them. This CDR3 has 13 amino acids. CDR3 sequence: CASSEGVAEKLFF. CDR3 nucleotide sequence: TGTGCCAGCAGTGAAGGGGTGGCTGAAAAACTGTTTTTT.

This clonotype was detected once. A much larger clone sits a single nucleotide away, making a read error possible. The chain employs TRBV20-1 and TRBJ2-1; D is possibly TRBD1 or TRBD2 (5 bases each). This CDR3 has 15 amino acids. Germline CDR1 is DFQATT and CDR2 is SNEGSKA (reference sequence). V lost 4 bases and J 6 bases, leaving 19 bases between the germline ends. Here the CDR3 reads CSATGDLEGVNEQFF. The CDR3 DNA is TGCAGTGCTACCGGGGACCTCGAAGGGGTCAATGAGCAGTTCTTC.

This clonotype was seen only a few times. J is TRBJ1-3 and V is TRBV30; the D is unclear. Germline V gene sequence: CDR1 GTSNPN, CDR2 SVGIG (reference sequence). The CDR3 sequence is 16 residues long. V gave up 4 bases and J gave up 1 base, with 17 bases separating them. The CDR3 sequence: CAWKRLGPDSGNTIYF. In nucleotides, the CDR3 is TGTGCCTGGAAAAGGTTAGGGCCGGATTCTGGAAACACCATATATTTT.

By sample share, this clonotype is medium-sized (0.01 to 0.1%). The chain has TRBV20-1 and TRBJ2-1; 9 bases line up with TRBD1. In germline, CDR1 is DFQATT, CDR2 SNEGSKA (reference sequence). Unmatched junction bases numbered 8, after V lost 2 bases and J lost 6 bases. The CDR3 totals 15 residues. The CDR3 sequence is CSARFRDRDSNEQFF. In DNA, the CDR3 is TGCAGTGCTAGATTCCGGGACAGGGATTCCAATGAGCAGTTCTTC.

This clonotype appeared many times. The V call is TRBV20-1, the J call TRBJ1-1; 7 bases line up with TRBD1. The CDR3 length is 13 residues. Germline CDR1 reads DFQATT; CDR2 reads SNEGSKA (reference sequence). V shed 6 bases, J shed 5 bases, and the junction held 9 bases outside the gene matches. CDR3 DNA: TGCAGTGCCCCACGACAGGGTTTGACTGAAGCTTTCTTT. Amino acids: CSAPRQGLTEAFF.

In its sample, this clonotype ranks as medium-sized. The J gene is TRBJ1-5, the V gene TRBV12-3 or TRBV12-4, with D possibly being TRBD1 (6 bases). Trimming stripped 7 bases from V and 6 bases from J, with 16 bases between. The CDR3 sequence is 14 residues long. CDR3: CASTIGQLLQPQHF. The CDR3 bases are TGTGCCAGCACTATCGGACAGTTGCTTCAGCCCCAGCATTTT.

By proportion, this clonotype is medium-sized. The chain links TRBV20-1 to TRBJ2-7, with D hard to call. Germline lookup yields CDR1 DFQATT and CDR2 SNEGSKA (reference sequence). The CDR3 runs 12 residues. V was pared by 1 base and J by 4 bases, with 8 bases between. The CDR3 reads CSARALRYEQYF. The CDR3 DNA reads TGCAGTGCTAGAGCTTTGCGTTACGAGCAGTACTTC.

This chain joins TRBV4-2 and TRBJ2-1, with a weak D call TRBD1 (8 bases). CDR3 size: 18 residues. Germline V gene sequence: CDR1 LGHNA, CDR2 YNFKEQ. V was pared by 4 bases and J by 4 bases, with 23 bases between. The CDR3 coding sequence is TGTGCCAGCAGCCTAGACAGGGGCAGCGGGGTCGCTTACAATGAGCAGTTCTTC. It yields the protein CASSLDRGSGVAYNEQFF.

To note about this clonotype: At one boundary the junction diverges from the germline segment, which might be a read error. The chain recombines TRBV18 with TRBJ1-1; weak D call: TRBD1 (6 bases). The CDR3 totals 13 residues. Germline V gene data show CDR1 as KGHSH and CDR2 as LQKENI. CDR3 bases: TGTGCCAGCTCACAGGGGGGTGTGACAGTAGCTTACTTT. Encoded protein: CASSQGGVTVAYF.

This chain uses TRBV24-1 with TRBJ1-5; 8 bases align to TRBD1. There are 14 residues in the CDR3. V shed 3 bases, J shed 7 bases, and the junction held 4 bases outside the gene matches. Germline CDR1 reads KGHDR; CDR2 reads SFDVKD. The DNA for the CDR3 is TGTGCCACCAGTGATCGACAGGGGTGGCAGCCCCAGCATTTT. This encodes CATSDRQGWQPQHF.

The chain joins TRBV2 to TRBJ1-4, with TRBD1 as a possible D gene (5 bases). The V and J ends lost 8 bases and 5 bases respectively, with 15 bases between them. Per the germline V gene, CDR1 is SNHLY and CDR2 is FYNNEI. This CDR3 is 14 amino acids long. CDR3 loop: CASGTATPNEKLFF. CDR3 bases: TGTGCCAGCGGGACTGCGACACCGAATGAAAAACTGTTTTTT.

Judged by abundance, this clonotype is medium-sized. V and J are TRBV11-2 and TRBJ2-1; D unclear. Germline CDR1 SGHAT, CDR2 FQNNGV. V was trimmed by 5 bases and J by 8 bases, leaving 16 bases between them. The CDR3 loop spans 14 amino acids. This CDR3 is CASSRRWPGDEQFF. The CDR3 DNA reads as TGTGCCAGCAGCCGTCGGTGGCCTGGCGATGAGCAGTTCTTC.

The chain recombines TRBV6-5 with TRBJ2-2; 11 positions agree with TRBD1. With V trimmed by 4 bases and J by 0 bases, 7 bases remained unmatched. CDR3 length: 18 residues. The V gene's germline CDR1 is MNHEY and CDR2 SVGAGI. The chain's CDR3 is CASSFGQGAYSNTGELFF. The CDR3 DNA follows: TGTGCCAGCAGTTTCGGACAGGGGGCCTATTCGAACACCGGGGAGCTGTTTTTT.

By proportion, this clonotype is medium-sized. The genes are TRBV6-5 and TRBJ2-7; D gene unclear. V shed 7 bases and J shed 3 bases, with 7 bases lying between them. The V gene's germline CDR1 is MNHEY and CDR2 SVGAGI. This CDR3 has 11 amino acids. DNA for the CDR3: TGTGCCAGCACCATGAACTACGAGCAGTACTTC. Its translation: CASTMNYEQYF.

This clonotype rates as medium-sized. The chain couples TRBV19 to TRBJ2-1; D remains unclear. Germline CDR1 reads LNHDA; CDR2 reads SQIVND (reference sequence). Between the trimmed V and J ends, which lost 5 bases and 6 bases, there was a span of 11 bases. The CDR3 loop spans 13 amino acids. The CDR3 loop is CASSEVGSNEQFF. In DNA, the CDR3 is TGTGCCAGTAGTGAGGTGGGGTCCAATGAGCAGTTCTTC.

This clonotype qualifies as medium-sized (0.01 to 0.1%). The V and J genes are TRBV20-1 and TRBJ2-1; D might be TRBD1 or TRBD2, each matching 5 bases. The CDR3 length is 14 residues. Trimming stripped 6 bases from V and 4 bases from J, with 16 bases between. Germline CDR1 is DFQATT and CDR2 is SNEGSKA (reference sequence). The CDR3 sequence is CSAARAGLYNEQFF. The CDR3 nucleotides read TGCAGTGCGGCGAGGGCAGGGCTTTACAATGAGCAGTTCTTC.

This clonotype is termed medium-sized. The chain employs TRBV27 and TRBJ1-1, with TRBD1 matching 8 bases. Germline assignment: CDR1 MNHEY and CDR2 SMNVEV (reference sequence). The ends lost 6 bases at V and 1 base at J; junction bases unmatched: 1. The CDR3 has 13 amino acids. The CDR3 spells CASRDRGNTEAFF. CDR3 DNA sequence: TGTGCCAGCAGAGACAGGGGGAACACTGAAGCTTTCTTT.

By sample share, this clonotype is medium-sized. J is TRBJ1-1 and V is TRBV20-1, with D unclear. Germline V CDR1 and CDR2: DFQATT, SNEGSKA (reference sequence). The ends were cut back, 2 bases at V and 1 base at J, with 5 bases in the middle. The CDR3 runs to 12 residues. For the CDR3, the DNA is TGCAGTGCTAGATTAAGGAACACTGAAGCTTTCTTT. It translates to CSARLRNTEAFF.

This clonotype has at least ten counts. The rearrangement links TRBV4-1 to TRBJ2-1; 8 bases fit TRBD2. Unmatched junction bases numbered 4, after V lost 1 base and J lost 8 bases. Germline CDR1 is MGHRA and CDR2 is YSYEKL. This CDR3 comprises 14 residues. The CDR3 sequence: CASSQVRGGHEQFF. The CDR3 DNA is TGCGCCAGCAGCCAAGTTCGGGGGGGCCATGAGCAGTTCTTC.

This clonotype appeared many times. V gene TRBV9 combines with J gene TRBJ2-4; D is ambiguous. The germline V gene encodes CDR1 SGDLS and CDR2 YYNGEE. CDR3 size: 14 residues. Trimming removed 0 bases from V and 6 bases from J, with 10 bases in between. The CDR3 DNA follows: TGTGCCAGCAGCGTAGTCCCAGGATCAAACATTCAGTACTTC. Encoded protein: CASSVVPGSNIQYF. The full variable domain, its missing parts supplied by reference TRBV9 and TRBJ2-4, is DSGVTQTPKHLITATGQRVTLRCSPRSGDLSVYWYQQSLDQGLQFLIQYYNGEERAKGNILERFSAQQFPDLHSELNLSSLELGDSALYFCASSVVPGSNIQYFGAGTRLSVL.

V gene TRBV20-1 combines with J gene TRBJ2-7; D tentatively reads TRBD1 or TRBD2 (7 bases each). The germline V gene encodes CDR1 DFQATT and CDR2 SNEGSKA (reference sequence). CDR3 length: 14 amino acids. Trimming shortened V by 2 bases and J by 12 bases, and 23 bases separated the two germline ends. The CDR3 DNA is TGCAGTGCTAGATTTGTCGACAGGGACTACGAGTGGTACTTC. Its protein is CSARFVDRDYEWYF.

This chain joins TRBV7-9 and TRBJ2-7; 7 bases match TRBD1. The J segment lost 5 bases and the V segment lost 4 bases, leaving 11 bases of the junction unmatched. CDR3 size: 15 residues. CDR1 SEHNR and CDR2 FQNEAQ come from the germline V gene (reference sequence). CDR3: CASSSLPRGNHEQYF. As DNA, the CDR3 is TGTGCCAGCAGCTCACTCCCCAGGGGGAACCACGAGCAGTACTTC.

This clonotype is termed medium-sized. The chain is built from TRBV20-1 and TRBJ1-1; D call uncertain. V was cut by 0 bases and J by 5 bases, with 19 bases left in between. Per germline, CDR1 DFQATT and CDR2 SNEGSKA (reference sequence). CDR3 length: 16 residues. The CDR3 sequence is CSARDEEGEGGTEAFF. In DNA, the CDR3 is TGCAGTGCTAGAGATGAGGAAGGAGAAGGTGGGACTGAAGCTTTCTTT.

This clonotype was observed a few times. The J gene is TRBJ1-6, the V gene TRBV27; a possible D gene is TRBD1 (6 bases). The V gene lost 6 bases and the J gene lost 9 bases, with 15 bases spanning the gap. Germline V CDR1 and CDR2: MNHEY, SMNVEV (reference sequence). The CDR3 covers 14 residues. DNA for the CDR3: TGTGCCAGCAGCCAACAGGGAAGGTTTTCACCCCTCCACTTT. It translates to CASSQQGRFSPLHF.

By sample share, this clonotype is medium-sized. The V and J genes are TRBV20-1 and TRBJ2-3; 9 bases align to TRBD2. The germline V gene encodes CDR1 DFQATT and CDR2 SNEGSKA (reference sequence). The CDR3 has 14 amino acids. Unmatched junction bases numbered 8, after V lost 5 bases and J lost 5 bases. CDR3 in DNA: TGCAGTGCTGGCGGCGGGGGGGAGCGAGATACGCAGTATTTT. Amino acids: CSAGGGGERDTQYF.

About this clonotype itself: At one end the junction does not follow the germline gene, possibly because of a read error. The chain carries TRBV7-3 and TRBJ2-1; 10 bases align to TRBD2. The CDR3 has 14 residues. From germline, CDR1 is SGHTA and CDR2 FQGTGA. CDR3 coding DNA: TGTGCCAGCATCCCAGCGGGAGGGGGGAATGAGCGGTTCTTC. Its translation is CASIPAGGGNERFF.

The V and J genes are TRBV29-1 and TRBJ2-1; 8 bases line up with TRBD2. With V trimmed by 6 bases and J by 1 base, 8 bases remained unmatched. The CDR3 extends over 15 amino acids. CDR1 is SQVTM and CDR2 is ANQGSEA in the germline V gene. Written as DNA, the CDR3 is TGCAGCGTCTCCGGGGGGGGACGGTCCTACAATGAGCAGTTCTTC. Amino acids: CSVSGGGRSYNEQFF.

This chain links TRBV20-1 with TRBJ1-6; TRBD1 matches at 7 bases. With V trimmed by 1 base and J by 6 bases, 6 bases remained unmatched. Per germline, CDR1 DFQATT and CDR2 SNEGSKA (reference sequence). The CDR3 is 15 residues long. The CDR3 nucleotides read TGCAGTGCTAGAGTGGAGGGGGCTGGTAATTCACCCCTCCACTTT. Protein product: CSARVEGAGNSPLHF.

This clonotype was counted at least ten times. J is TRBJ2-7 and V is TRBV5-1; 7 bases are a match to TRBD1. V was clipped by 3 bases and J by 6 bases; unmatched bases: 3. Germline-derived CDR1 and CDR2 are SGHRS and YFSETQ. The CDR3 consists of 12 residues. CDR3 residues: CASSSQGSEQYF. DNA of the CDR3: TGCGCCAGCAGCTCACAGGGGTCCGAGCAGTACTTC.